This T cell receptor beta chain appears in the sequencing data of a study of cytomegalovirus exposure and HLA in healthy donors. Study-wide findings and caveats: It was reported that the classifier diagnosed cytomegalovirus status with high specificity and sensitivity in both the original and validation cohorts.

Germline V gene sequence: CDR1 LNHDA, CDR2 SQIVND (reference sequence). There are 14 residues in the CDR3. The trim removed 3 bases at V and 6 bases at J, leaving 1 base unmatched. On this clone: Its antigen is still unknown.

Using immunoSEQ multiplex PCR, the repertoire was profiled, and TCRdb retains in-frame clones only, with some absent. The sample records roughly 52,000 clones, 80% to 95% being singletons. Sequences were obtained from PBMCs. The sequence was collected from a man younger than 35 in good health and CMV-seronegative. The chain carries TRBV19 and TRBJ2-3; TRBD2 aligns across 12 bases. CDR3 loop: CASSILAGGDTQYF. DNA for the CDR3: TGTGCCAGTAGTATTCTAGCGGGAGGGGATACGCAGTATTTT.